The rows below give T cell receptor beta chains drawn from one sample of a study of T-cell reconstitution after alpha-beta-depleted transplantation in children. TCRdb re-called the PCR reads with MiXCR, one entry per CDR3 protein. The sample lists 300,000 to 350,000 distinct CDR3 sequences; 15% to 20% were seen once. Sequences were derived from PBMCs, mostly from graft donor cells, sampled 360 days after TCRalphabeta/CD19-depleted stem cell transplant. These receptors were taken from a male patient aged 2-15 years who had a stem cell transplant for acute lymphoblastic leukemia, so the T cells may come from the graft donor. CDR3s include the opening cysteine and the closing phenylalanine or tryptophan. The D gene is left open where the match is weak. Clone size appears in some rows only: once, few, many, or a class for an expanded clone.

clone_size: NA
j_call: TRBJ2-3
v_call: TRBV18
d_call: TRBD2
cdr3_aa: CASSPPSGTSTDTQYF
cdr3_nt: TGTGCCAGCTCACCTCCTAGCGGGACTAGCACAGATACGCAGTATTTT

clone_size: NA
j_call: TRBJ1-2
v_call: TRBV7-2
d_call: NA
cdr3_aa: CASSLGQFSFYGYTF
cdr3_nt: TGTGCCAGCAGCCTAGGACAGTTCAGTTTCTATGGCTACACCTTC

clone_size: NA
j_call: TRBJ2-7
v_call: TRBV10-3
d_call: NA
cdr3_aa: CAIGLKYEQYF
cdr3_nt: TGTGCCATCGGGCTTAAATACGAGCAGTACTTC

clone_size: NA
j_call: TRBJ2-3
v_call: TRBV7-2
d_call: NA
cdr3_aa: CASSLVRSSTDTQYF
cdr3_nt: TGTGCCAGCAGCTTGGTCAGATCTAGCACAGATACGCAGTATTTT

clone_size: few
j_call: TRBJ2-7
v_call: TRBV9
d_call: TRBD1
cdr3_aa: CASSVGTGGPYEQYF
cdr3_nt: TGTGCCAGCAGCGTAGGGACAGGGGGTCCCTACGAGCAGTACTTC

clone_size: few
j_call: TRBJ2-5
v_call: TRBV5-1
d_call: NA
cdr3_aa: CASSLLGARSQETQYF
cdr3_nt: TGCGCCAGCAGCTTGTTGGGGGCGAGAAGCCAAGAGACCCAGTACTTC

clone_size: few
j_call: TRBJ2-5
v_call: TRBV7-3
d_call: NA
cdr3_aa: CASSLNYMETQYF
cdr3_nt: TGTGCCAGCAGCTTAAACTATATGGAGACCCAGTACTTC

clone_size: NA
j_call: TRBJ2-3
v_call: TRBV29-1
d_call: NA
cdr3_aa: CSAGRRADTQYF
cdr3_nt: TGCAGCGCTGGACGGAGGGCAGATACGCAGTATTTT

clone_size: few
j_call: TRBJ1-1
v_call: TRBV29-1
d_call: TRBD1
cdr3_aa: CSVMGVGQAPSSNTEAFF
cdr3_nt: TGCAGCGTCATGGGGGTGGGACAGGCTCCCTCTTCGAACACTGAAGCTTTCTTT

clone_size: NA
j_call: TRBJ1-5
v_call: TRBV20-1
d_call: TRBD1
cdr3_aa: CSAIDRVNQPQHF
cdr3_nt: TGCAGTGCTATTGACAGGGTTAATCAGCCCCAGCATTTT

clone_size: NA
j_call: TRBJ1-3
v_call: TRBV13
d_call: TRBD1
cdr3_aa: CASSRGQGGTTGNTIYF
cdr3_nt: TGTGCCAGCAGCCGGGGACAGGGAGGGACAACTGGAAACACCATATATTTT

clone_size: NA
j_call: TRBJ2-7
v_call: TRBV7-2
d_call: TRBD2
cdr3_aa: CASSLWSGTEQYF
cdr3_nt: TGTGCCAGCAGCTTATGGAGCGGGACCGAGCAGTACTTC

clone_size: few
j_call: TRBJ2-1
v_call: TRBV4-3
d_call: TRBD1
cdr3_aa: CASSQGQGLTNEQFF
cdr3_nt: TGCGCCAGCAGCCAAGGACAGGGTCTAACCAATGAGCAGTTCTTC

clone_size: few
j_call: TRBJ2-7
v_call: TRBV12-3/TRBV12-4
d_call: NA
cdr3_aa: CASSLASFYEQYF
cdr3_nt: TGTGCCAGCAGTTTGGCCAGCTTTTACGAGCAGTACTTC

clone_size: NA
j_call: TRBJ2-5
v_call: TRBV5-1
d_call: TRBD2
cdr3_aa: CASRTSGRREETQYF
cdr3_nt: TGCGCCAGCAGGACTAGCGGGAGGAGAGAGGAGACCCAGTACTTC

clone_size: NA
j_call: TRBJ2-3
v_call: TRBV4-1
d_call: TRBD2
cdr3_aa: CASSQDQLAGADTQYF
cdr3_nt: TGCGCCAGCAGCCAAGATCAACTAGCGGGAGCTGATACGCAGTATTTT

clone_size: many
j_call: TRBJ2-3
v_call: TRBV5-1
d_call: TRBD1
cdr3_aa: CASSFIPGQGLDTQYF
cdr3_nt: TGCGCCAGCAGCTTCATACCGGGACAGGGGCTAGATACGCAGTATTTT